These 18 T cell receptor beta chains came from one sample sequenced in a study of OX40 agonist ivuxolimab in advanced cancers. Only in-frame clones appear in the TCRdb table, and some are missing; sequencing was by immunoSEQ multiplex PCR. Among some 120,000 clones listed, just under 95% were seen once. Here the sequenced sample was CD4+ or CD8+ T cells sorted from blood, taken in a trial of the OX40 agonist ivuxolimab. These receptors all come from an adult with an advanced solid tumor such as melanoma, head and neck, liver or kidney cancer.

This clone was seen a single time. At one boundary the junction diverges from the germline segment, which might be a read error. CDR3 DNA: TGTGCCAGCACATATTCCGGGACATGGACTGGAGACACCATATATTTT. This gives the protein CASTYSGTWTGDTIYF. J is TRBJ1-3 and V is TRBV25-1; perhaps TRBD1 as D (6 bases). There are 16 residues in the CDR3. Germline CDR1 is MGHDK and CDR2 is SYGVNS.

V is TRBV28 and J is TRBJ2-1; the D gene is possibly TRBD2 (5 bases). CDR1 is MDHEN and CDR2 is SYDVKM in the germline V gene. V gave up 2 bases and J gave up 10 bases, with 21 bases separating them. This CDR3 comprises 16 residues. CDR3 DNA sequence: TGTGCCAGCAGTTTAGCCCGACGGACCCACACGGGGGAGCAGTTCTTC. Translated: CASSLARRTHTGEQFF.

The rearrangement links TRBV5-1 to TRBJ2-6; tentative D call: TRBD1 (6 bases). Deletions cut 4 bases from V and 4 bases from J, with 12 bases between. CDR1 is SGHRS, CDR2 YFSETQ, per germline. This CDR3 contains 15 residues. The CDR3 here is CASSATGSGANVLTF. The CDR3 DNA reads TGCGCCAGCAGCGCCACAGGGTCCGGGGCCAACGTCCTGACTTTC. The entire variable domain, with the rest obtained from reference TRBV5-1 and TRBJ2-6, is as follows: KAGVTQTPRYLIKTRGQQVTLSCSPISGHRSVSWYQQTPGQGLQFLFEYFSETQRNKGNFPGRFSGRQFSNSRSEMNVSTLELGDSALYLCASSATGSGANVLTFGAGSRLTVL.

J is TRBJ2-2 and V is TRBV16; possible D gene TRBD1, 6 bases. The CDR3 runs 14 residues. CDR1 and CDR2 from the germline V gene are KGHSY and FQNENV. Deletions cut 3 bases from V and 6 bases from J, with 11 bases between. As DNA, the CDR3 is TGTGCCAGCAGCCATCTTGGGGGCTCCGGGGAGCTGTTTTTT. It specifies CASSHLGGSGELFF.

This chain joins TRBV9 and TRBJ1-1; D is unresolved. CDR3 size: 14 residues. Per the germline V gene, CDR1 is SGDLS and CDR2 is YYNGEE. Trimming took off 2 bases at V and 5 bases at J, with 13 bases between the two ends. The CDR3 DNA is TGTGCCAGCAGCGTCCAAGGTGATAGGACTGAAGCTTTCTTT. The encoded protein is CASSVQGDRTEAFF. Using reference TRBV9 and TRBJ1-1 for the parts outside the CDR3, the full variable domain is DSGVTQTPKHLITATGQRVTLRCSPRSGDLSVYWYQQSLDQGLQFLIQYYNGEERAKGNILERFSAQQFPDLHSELNLSSLELGDSALYFCASSVQGDRTEAFFGQGTRLTVV.

The V gene is TRBV11-2, the J gene TRBJ1-2; no reliable D call. This CDR3 is built from 13 residues. Germline V lookup: CDR1 SGHAT, CDR2 FQNNGV. Trimming cost V 5 bases and J 4 bases, with 11 bases left between them. The CDR3 nucleotides are TGTGCCAGCAGCGCTGGACTGGGCTATGGCTACACCTTC. It translates to CASSAGLGYGYTF.

The rearrangement links TRBV16 to TRBJ2-1; 14 bases map to TRBD2. CDR3 length: 19 amino acids. Losses at the gene ends were 3 bases for V and 4 bases for J; bases not matched to a gene: 11. Germline lookup yields CDR1 KGHSY and CDR2 FQNENV. The CDR3 DNA sequence: TGTGCCAGCAGCCAGCGCCAGGGGACTAGCGGGGGACTTTACAATGAGCAGTTCTTC. As protein: CASSQRQGTSGGLYNEQFF.

This clone has just one count. This chain uses TRBV9 with TRBJ1-3; 8 bases line up with TRBD1. The CDR3 runs 14 residues. V was clipped by 3 bases and J by 6 bases; unmatched bases: 5. Germline CDR1 reads SGDLS; CDR2 reads YYNGEE. The CDR3 DNA sequence: TGTGCCAGCAGCGAGGGACAGGCGATAAACACCATATATTTT. Translating gives CASSEGQAINTIYF.

This chain links TRBV5-1 with TRBJ2-1, with D possibly called TRBD1 or TRBD2 (5 bases each). The ends were cut back, 0 bases at V and 3 bases at J, with 10 bases in the middle. Germline CDR1 and CDR2: SGHRS and YFSETQ. This CDR3 contains 15 residues. The CDR3 bases are TGCGCCAGCAGCTTGGTAGGGACGAACTACAATGAGCAGTTCTTC. It translates to CASSLVGTNYNEQFF.

This clone was detected only a few times. The chain combines TRBV7-9 with TRBJ1-5; 7 nucleotides agree with TRBD1. With V trimmed by 1 base and J by 6 bases, 3 bases remained unmatched. The germline CDR1 and CDR2 sequences are SEHNR and FQNEAQ (reference sequence). The CDR3 extends over 14 amino acids. The CDR3 DNA reads TGTGCCAGCAGCTTAGTAGGGGGCGGTCAGCCCCAGCATTTT. It translates to CASSLVGGGQPQHF. The complete variable domain, with remaining parts taken from reference TRBV7-9 and TRBJ1-5, reads DTGVSQNPRHKITKRGQNVTFRCDPISEHNRLYWYRQTLGQGPEFLTYFQNEAQLEKSRLLSDRFSAERPKGSFSTLEIQRTEQGDSAMYLCASSLVGGGQPQHFGDGTRLSIL.

The chain joins TRBV28 to TRBJ2-1; 9 bases match TRBD2. Germline CDR1 is MDHEN and CDR2 is SYDVKM. The CDR3 length is 16 residues. V shed 6 bases and J 1 base; nucleotides not matched to a gene: 7. The CDR3 spells CASRPTSGRSYNEQFF. In DNA, the CDR3 is TGTGCCAGCAGACCGACTAGCGGACGATCCTACAATGAGCAGTTCTTC.

The chain recombines TRBV4-2 with TRBJ1-4; 8 bases are shared with TRBD1. The germline V gene encodes CDR1 LGHNA and CDR2 YNFKEQ. The CDR3 covers 15 residues. Unmatched junction bases numbered 8, after V lost 3 bases and J lost 8 bases. The CDR3 DNA reads as TGTGCCAGCAGCCAGAACCCCGGGACAGGAGAAAAACTGTTTTTT. It is translated as CASSQNPGTGEKLFF.

This clone occurred once. V is TRBV5-4 and J is TRBJ2-7, with 14 nucleotides matching TRBD2. V lost 4 bases to trimming and J lost 7 bases; unmatched junction nucleotides: 10. There are 16 residues in the CDR3. In germline, CDR1 is SGHNT, CDR2 YYREEE (reference sequence). CDR3 region: CASSPDRLAGGGEQYF. The CDR3 DNA follows: TGTGCCAGCAGCCCCGATCGACTAGCGGGAGGGGGGGAGCAGTACTTC.

V is TRBV18 and J is TRBJ2-7; D possibly uses TRBD1 or TRBD2 (5 bases each). The CDR3 extends over 12 amino acids. V gave up 3 bases and J gave up 7 bases, with 10 bases separating them. From germline, CDR1 is KGHSH and CDR2 LQKENI. CDR3: CASSPRDGEQYF. The CDR3 coding sequence is TGTGCCAGCTCACCCCGGGACGGGGAGCAGTACTTC.

This clone is a singleton in its sample. The chain links TRBV7-8 to TRBJ1-5, with D uncertain. Germline V gives CDR1 SGHVS, CDR2 FQNEAQ. The V end lost 4 bases, the J end lost 4 bases, and 14 bases lay between the germline ends. This CDR3 is 15 amino acids long. The CDR3 here is CASSSTGPTNQPQHF. CDR3 DNA sequence: TGTGCCAGCAGCTCTACGGGTCCCACTAATCAGCCCCAGCATTTT.

This chain uses TRBV28 with TRBJ2-1; 12 nucleotides match TRBD2. CDR1 and CDR2 (germline): MDHEN, SYDVKM. This CDR3 is built from 17 residues. V lost 3 bases to trimming and J lost 5 bases; unmatched junction nucleotides: 8. The CDR3 nucleotides are TGTGCCAGCAGTTTCACGTCACTAGCGGGAGGCAACAATGAGCAGTTCTTC. It translates to CASSFTSLAGGNNEQFF.

The V call is TRBV10-3, the J call TRBJ2-3, with TRBD2 matching over 7 bases. Per germline, CDR1 ENHRY and CDR2 SYGVKD. The CDR3 has 15 amino acids. Trimming cost V 0 bases and J 8 bases; bases outside gene matches: 8. CDR3 sequence reads: CAISESKVSGGTQYF. CDR3 in DNA: TGTGCCATCAGTGAGTCAAAGGTGTCGGGGGGTACGCAGTATTTT.

This clone has more than one count but fewer than ten. The J gene is TRBJ2-7, the V gene TRBV25-1, with D uncertain. The CDR3 consists of 13 residues. V lost 1 base to trimming and J lost 3 bases, with 7 bases between them. The germline gives CDR1 MGHDK, CDR2 SYGVNS. The CDR3 coding sequence is TGTGCCAGCAGTGAATTACCTAACTACGAGCAGTACTTC. Its protein product is CASSELPNYEQYF.